Each of the 19 T cell receptor beta chains below was sequenced from the same sample in a study of T cell responses to AZD1222 COVID-19 vaccine. Assay: immunoSEQ multiplex PCR; the TCRdb copy retains only in-frame clones and omits some. The repertoire holds some 90,000 clones, with roughly nine tenths as singletons. The sample in question was peripheral blood, obtained 28 days after the second AZD1222 dose. The source is an adult who received the AZD1222 COVID-19 vaccine.

This chain links TRBV7-9 with TRBJ2-7; D might be TRBD1 or TRBD2, each matching 6 bases. This CDR3 spans 14 amino acids. Germline CDR1 is SEHNR and CDR2 is FQNEAQ (reference sequence). V lost 6 bases to trimming and J lost 6 bases, with 18 bases between them. CDR3: CASSPRGRGGEQYF. CDR3 in DNA: TGTGCCAGCAGTCCTCGCGGCAGGGGAGGCGAGCAGTACTTC. Combining the CDR3 with reference TRBV7-9 and TRBJ2-7 gives the whole variable domain DTGVSQNPRHKITKRGQNVTFRCDPISEHNRLYWYRQTLGQGPEFLTYFQNEAQLEKSRLLSDRFSAERPKGSFSTLEIQRTEQGDSAMYLCASSPRGRGGEQYFGPGTRLTVT.

The sample holds one count of this clone. The chain carries TRBV2 and TRBJ1-5; possibly TRBD1 for D (6 bases). The CDR3 is 16 amino acids. Trimming took 2 bases from V and 5 from J, leaving 16 bases between them. The germline CDR1 and CDR2 sequences are SNHLY and FYNNEI. CDR3 bases: TGTGCCAGCAGTGAAAGTGGGCAGGGGCGGCATCAGCCCCAGCATTTT. This sequence encodes CASSESGQGRHQPQHF.

The chain recombines TRBV6-1 with TRBJ2-1, with D tentatively TRBD2 (7 bases). The CDR3 spans 15 residues. Germline V gene sequence: CDR1 MNHNS, CDR2 SASEGT. V lost 1 base and J 7 bases, leaving 14 bases between the germline ends. The DNA for the CDR3 is TGTGCCAGCAGTGAAGTGGGGGGGCGCCTTAATGAGCAGTTCTTC. It codes for CASSEVGGRLNEQFF.

V usage is TRBV15 and J usage is TRBJ2-3, with TRBD2 identical over 10 bases. Germline loops: CDR1 LNHNV, CDR2 YYDKDF (reference sequence). The CDR3 loop spans 17 amino acids. V dropped 1 base and J dropped 4; count of bases not matched to a gene: 8. CDR3 sequence: CATSRGGLAGVADTQYF. CDR3 bases: TGTGCCACCAGCAGAGGGGGGCTAGCGGGGGTGGCAGATACGCAGTATTTT.

The chain links TRBV6-6 to TRBJ1-1; unclear D gene. Germline CDR1 reads MNHNY; CDR2 reads SVGAGI (reference sequence). This CDR3 contains 14 residues. Trimming took off 6 bases at V and 0 bases at J, with 11 bases between the two ends. This chain's CDR3 is CASRPKAMNTEAFF. The CDR3 coding sequence is TGTGCCAGCAGGCCAAAGGCGATGAACACTGAAGCTTTCTTT.

The chain uses TRBV14 and TRBJ1-1, with unresolved D. CDR3 length equals 13 residues. The ends were cut back, 4 bases at V and 6 bases at J, with 12 bases in the middle. Germline CDR1 reads SGHDN; CDR2 reads FVKESK. The CDR3 loop is CASSRGGMAEAFF. The CDR3 region has the DNA TGTGCCAGCAGCCGAGGAGGGATGGCTGAAGCTTTCTTT.

This clone has more than one count but fewer than ten. The V call is TRBV2, the J call TRBJ1-4; maybe TRBD1 (6 bases). The germline V gene encodes CDR1 SNHLY and CDR2 FYNNEI. The CDR3 has 14 residues. Trimming removed 6 bases at V and 8 bases at J, with 16 bases between. The CDR3 DNA reads as TGTGCCAGCAGCCTCGGGGGGCTTGGAGAAAAACTGTTTTTT. This sequence encodes CASSLGGLGEKLFF.

The V and J genes are TRBV30 and TRBJ1-1, with unresolved D. The germline gives CDR1 GTSNPN, CDR2 SVGIG (reference sequence). V lost 3 bases to trimming and J lost 6 bases, with 8 bases between them. The CDR3 has 11 residues. DNA for the CDR3: TGTGCCTGGAGGGGCACAGCTGAAGCTTTCTTT. It is translated as CAWRGTAEAFF.

This clone was seen once. The chain employs TRBV6-1 and TRBJ2-5; 9 nucleotides agree with TRBD2. The germline V gene encodes CDR1 MNHNS and CDR2 SASEGT. The V and J ends lost 1 base and 5 bases, in that order; junction bases with no gene match: 5. The CDR3 sequence is 15 residues long. The DNA for the CDR3 is TGTGCCAGCAGTGAAGAAGTAGCGGGGGATGAGACCCAGTACTTC. It encodes CASSEEVAGDETQYF.

The chain employs TRBV18 and TRBJ1-1; TRBD1 aligns across 7 bases. Germline values: CDR1 KGHSH, CDR2 LQKENI. This CDR3 has 13 amino acids. Trimming took 8 bases from V and 3 from J; bases not matched to a gene: 6. CDR3 region: CASVSTGHTEAFF. CDR3 coding DNA: TGTGCCAGCGTTTCGACAGGGCACACTGAAGCTTTCTTT.

The J gene is TRBJ1-5, the V gene TRBV5-6; 9 positions agree with TRBD1. Trimming at V came to 2 bases and at J to 7 bases, leaving 4 bases not matched to a gene. The CDR3 runs to 14 residues. Looked up from germline, CDR1 is SGHDT and CDR2 is YYEEEE. The CDR3 nucleotides read TGTGCCAGCAGCTTTACAGGGGGCGGACAGCCCCAGCATTTT. Protein sequence: CASSFTGGGQPQHF.

The V gene is TRBV2, the J gene TRBJ2-3; 10 nucleotides agree with TRBD2. The trim removed 6 bases at V and 2 bases at J, leaving 5 bases unmatched. Per the germline V gene, CDR1 is SNHLY and CDR2 is FYNNEI. The CDR3 consists of 15 residues. Written as DNA, the CDR3 is TGTGCCAGCAGCTTTAGCGGGGGGTCCACAGATACGCAGTATTTT. Translating it yields CASSFSGGSTDTQYF.

This clone counts as medium-sized. The chain is built from TRBV1 and TRBJ2-1; the D segment call TRBD2 is taken from the table without a DNA check. TRBV1 is marked as a pseudogene. The CDR3 covers 14 residues. The CDR3 loop is CTSSQDELSHEQFF. The CDR3, as DNA: TGCACCAGCAGCCAAGATGAGCTATCCCATGAGCAGTTCTTC.

CDR3 nucleotide sequence: TGTGCCAGCTCAATCGATTTCACAGATACGCAGTATTTT. Translated, it gives CASSIDFTDTQYF. J is TRBJ2-3 and V is TRBV18; D unclear. The CDR3 sequence is 13 residues long. V was shortened by 5 bases and J by 2 bases, with 8 bases between the two germline ends. The germline V gene encodes CDR1 KGHSH and CDR2 LQKENI.

The rearrangement uses TRBV5-6 and TRBJ1-2; 7 bases map to TRBD1. J lost 8 bases, V lost 3 bases, and 4 bases had no gene match. Germline V gene sequence: CDR1 SGHDT, CDR2 YYEEEE. The CDR3 is 12 amino acids. The CDR3 DNA reads as TGTGCCAGCAGCTGGCGGACAGGCGGCTACACCTTC. Its protein is CASSWRTGGYTF.

J is TRBJ1-5 and V is TRBV28; a weak D match, TRBD1 (5 bases). Germline CDR1 and CDR2: MDHEN and SYDVKM. V lost 2 bases, J lost 0 bases, and 8 bases lay in between. This CDR3 comprises 15 residues. The CDR3, as DNA: TGTGCCAGCAGTTTAGGAGGGGTTAGCAATCAGCCCCAGCATTTT. Encoded protein: CASSLGGVSNQPQHF.

Points on this clone: This CDR3 is also generated by other DNA sequences in the sample. The chain recombines TRBV19 with TRBJ1-2; D is uncertain. Trimming removed 3 bases from V and 4 bases from J, with 9 bases in between. Germline CDR1 and CDR2: LNHDA and SQIVND (reference sequence). The CDR3 has 13 residues. The DNA for the CDR3 is TGTGCCAGTAGTATTCTAGGGAGCTATGGCTACACCTTC. Its protein product is CASSILGSYGYTF.

V gene TRBV2 combines with J gene TRBJ1-2; D may be TRBD1 (6 bases). The CDR3 has 13 residues. Germline CDR1 is SNHLY and CDR2 is FYNNEI. V gave up 4 bases and J gave up 3 bases, with 9 bases separating them. The CDR3 nucleotides read TGTGCCAGCAGTGTCAGGGGAGACTATGGCTACACCTTC. This sequence encodes CASSVRGDYGYTF.

The chain recombines TRBV7-6 with TRBJ2-2; a weak D match, TRBD1 (6 bases). Germline CDR1 and CDR2: SGHVS and FNYEAQ. The V gene lost 5 bases and the J gene lost 5 bases, with 12 bases spanning the gap. The CDR3 totals 14 residues. CDR3 loop: CASSALQGTGELFF. CDR3 coding DNA: TGTGCCAGCAGCGCCCTACAGGGAACCGGGGAGCTGTTTTTT.